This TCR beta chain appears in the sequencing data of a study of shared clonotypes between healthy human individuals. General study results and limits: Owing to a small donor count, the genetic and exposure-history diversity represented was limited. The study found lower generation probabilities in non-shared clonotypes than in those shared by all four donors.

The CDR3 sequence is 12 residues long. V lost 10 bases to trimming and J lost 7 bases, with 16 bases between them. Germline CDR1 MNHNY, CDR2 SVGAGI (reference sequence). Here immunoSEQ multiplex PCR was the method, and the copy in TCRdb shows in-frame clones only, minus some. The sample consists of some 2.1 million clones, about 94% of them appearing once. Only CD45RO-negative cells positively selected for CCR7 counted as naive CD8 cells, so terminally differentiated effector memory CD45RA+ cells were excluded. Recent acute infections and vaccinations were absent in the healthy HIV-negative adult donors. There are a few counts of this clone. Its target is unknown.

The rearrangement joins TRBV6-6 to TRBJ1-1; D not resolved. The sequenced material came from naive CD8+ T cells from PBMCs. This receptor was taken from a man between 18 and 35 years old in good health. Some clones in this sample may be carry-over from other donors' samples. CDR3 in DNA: TGTGCCACCCAGTATGGCCTCTTTGAAGCTTTCTTT. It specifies CATQYGLFEAFF.